These 21 T cell receptor beta chains originate from one sample sequenced in a study of OX40 agonist ivuxolimab in advanced cancers. Assay: immunoSEQ multiplex PCR; the TCRdb copy retains only in-frame clones and omits some. This sample carries around 18,000 clones, around 70% of them seen once, and the ten largest clones take 24%. Material: CD4+ or CD8+ T cells sorted from blood, obtained in a trial of the OX40 agonist ivuxolimab. The receptors here all came from an adult with an advanced solid tumor such as melanoma, head and neck, liver or kidney cancer.

The CDR3 coding sequence is TGTGCCAGCAGTTTAGCAGGTCTGGGAACTGAAGCTTTCTTT. Translation: CASSLAGLGTEAFF. The V gene is TRBV28, the J gene TRBJ1-1; unclear D gene. Trimming cost V 2 bases and J 5 bases, with 12 bases left between them. From germline, CDR1 is MDHEN and CDR2 SYDVKM. This CDR3 contains 14 residues.

V is TRBV9 and J is TRBJ2-3, with TRBD1 as a possible D gene (7 bases). There are 17 residues in the CDR3. The germline V gene encodes CDR1 SGDLS and CDR2 YYNGEE. The V gene lost 0 bases and the J gene lost 0 bases, with 14 bases spanning the gap. CDR3 amino acids: CASSVGGGTASTDTQYF. DNA of the CDR3: TGTGCCAGCAGCGTAGGAGGGGGGACAGCGAGCACAGATACGCAGTATTTT.

The J gene is TRBJ1-2, the V gene TRBV5-1, with no clear D. Germline CDR1 is SGHRS and CDR2 is YFSETQ. V lost 2 bases to trimming and J lost 2 bases, with 7 bases between them. This CDR3 is 13 amino acids long. The DNA of the CDR3 is TGCGCCAGCAGCTTCACCGGAAACTATGGCTACACCTTC. Residues: CASSFTGNYGYTF.

V and J are TRBV4-3 and TRBJ2-7; D is undetermined. The ends were cut back, 4 bases at V and 4 bases at J, with 17 bases in the middle. This CDR3 has 15 residues. Per the germline V gene, CDR1 is LGHNA and CDR2 is YSLEER. CDR3 sequence: CASSPTQSSFYEQYF. Here the CDR3 DNA reads TGCGCCAGCAGCCCGACGCAGAGTTCCTTTTACGAGCAGTACTTC.

The genes are TRBV7-3 and TRBJ2-3, with D possibly being TRBD1 or TRBD2 (5 bases each). V was cut by 1 base and J by 1 base, with 9 bases left in between. Germline V gene data show CDR1 as SGHTA and CDR2 as FQGTGA. There are 15 residues in the CDR3. The CDR3 coding sequence is TGTGCCAGCAGCTTAATCCGGGGCGGCACAGATACGCAGTATTTT. Translating gives CASSLIRGGTDTQYF.

The rearrangement links TRBV13 to TRBJ1-5; maybe TRBD1 (5 bases). The V gene lost 4 bases and the J gene lost 1 base, with 11 bases spanning the gap. Per germline, CDR1 PRHDT and CDR2 FYEKMQ (reference sequence). The length of the CDR3 is 15 residues. CDR3 loop: CASSSRGESNQPQHF. Here the CDR3 DNA reads TGTGCCAGCAGCTCGCGGGGCGAGAGCAATCAGCCCCAGCATTTT.

The chain uses TRBV5-1 and TRBJ2-5; 7 bases match TRBD1. V was pared by 4 bases and J by 5 bases, with 8 bases of the junction left unmatched. Germline loops: CDR1 SGHRS, CDR2 YFSETQ. The CDR3 contains 14 residues. The CDR3 here is CASSAVDRVETQYF. The CDR3 DNA sequence: TGCGCCAGCAGCGCCGTTGACAGGGTGGAGACCCAGTACTTC.

This clone has just a few counts. The gene calls are TRBV25-1 and TRBJ1-5; D not resolved. From germline, CDR1 is MGHDK and CDR2 SYGVNS. V was shortened by 6 bases and J by 7 bases, with 13 bases between the two germline ends. The CDR3 is made up of 13 amino acids. DNA of the CDR3: TGTGCCAGCAGGGGCCCGGTCGGCCAGCCCCAGCATTTT. Encoded protein: CASRGPVGQPQHF.

This clone was seen a single time. The chain joins TRBV7-9 to TRBJ1-1; D remains unclear. The V and J ends lost 5 bases and 1 base respectively, with 23 bases between them. The germline V gene has CDR1 SEHNR and CDR2 FQNEAQ (reference sequence). The CDR3 runs 18 residues. CDR3 sequence reads: CASSSQQKEQLENTEAFF. The CDR3 region has the DNA TGTGCCAGCAGCAGCCAGCAGAAGGAACAGTTGGAGAACACTGAAGCTTTCTTT.

This sequence joins TRBV13 and TRBJ2-5; D is unresolved. V was shortened by 4 bases and J by 7 bases, with 13 bases between the two germline ends. The CDR3 runs 13 residues. CDR1 PRHDT and CDR2 FYEKMQ come from the germline V gene (reference sequence). CDR3 DNA sequence: TGTGCCAGCAGCTCCCTAGGAGAATGGACCCAGTACTTC. Protein: CASSSLGEWTQYF.

A few counts support this clone. CDR3 nucleotide sequence: TGTGCCAGCAGCTTAAGACAGGGGAACACCGGGGAGCTGTTTTTT. Its translation: CASSLRQGNTGELFF. The chain is built from TRBV7-2 and TRBJ2-2; 7 bases are a match to TRBD1. This CDR3 has 15 amino acids. Germline assignment: CDR1 SGHTA and CDR2 FQGNSA. Unmatched junction bases numbered 1, after V lost 2 bases and J lost 1 base.

The genes are TRBV23-1 and TRBJ1-6; D gene unclear. TRBV23-1 is an open reading frame, and its role is uncertain. This CDR3 is 14 amino acids long. V shed 4 bases and J shed 7 bases, with 11 bases lying between them. CDR3 DNA sequence: TGCGCCAGCAGTCCTGGACTGATCAATTCACCCCTCCACTTT. Translating it yields CASSPGLINSPLHF.

This rearrangement joins TRBV9 to TRBJ1-1; D is unclear. Germline V gives CDR1 SGDLS, CDR2 YYNGEE. The CDR3 runs 13 residues. Trimming left V 6 bases short and J 3 bases short, with 12 bases between. The CDR3 bases are TGTGCCAGCACCCTGGGTGGGGACACTGAAGCTTTCTTT. It specifies CASTLGGDTEAFF. Variable domain in full (rest from reference TRBV9 and TRBJ1-1): DSGVTQTPKHLITATGQRVTLRCSPRSGDLSVYWYQQSLDQGLQFLIQYYNGEERAKGNILERFSAQQFPDLHSELNLSSLELGDSALYFCASTLGGDTEAFFGQGTRLTVV.

This clone was picked up a small number of times. The gene calls are TRBV9 and TRBJ2-7, with TRBD2 as a possible D gene (6 bases). Looked up from germline, CDR1 is SGDLS and CDR2 is YYNGEE. The CDR3 runs 13 residues. Trimming pared 3 bases from V and 2 bases from J, leaving 9 bases between. This CDR3 reads CASSGDFTYEQYF. The CDR3, as DNA: TGTGCCAGCAGCGGGGACTTCACCTACGAGCAGTACTTC.

This clone was seen only a few times. The gene calls are TRBV4-1 and TRBJ2-7, with TRBD1 matching over 7 bases. The ends lost 0 bases at V and 0 bases at J; junction bases unmatched: 8. Germline V CDR1 and CDR2: MGHRA, YSYEKL. This CDR3 has 17 amino acids. CDR3 DNA: TGCGCCAGCAGCCAAGAACCGGGACAGCCAAACTCCTACGAGCAGTACTTC. Protein sequence: CASSQEPGQPNSYEQYF.

CDR3 residues: CASSVAYDEQFF. The CDR3 DNA sequence: TGTGCCAGCAGCGTAGCGTACGATGAGCAGTTCTTC. V gene TRBV9 combines with J gene TRBJ2-1; D is unresolved. Germline V lookup: CDR1 SGDLS, CDR2 YYNGEE. This CDR3 has 12 residues. The V end lost 0 bases, the J end lost 8 bases, and 6 bases lay between the germline ends.

J is TRBJ2-5 and V is TRBV19; D not certain. The germline V and J ends were trimmed by 9 bases and 5 bases, with 7 bases remaining between them. The length of the CDR3 is 10 residues. From germline, CDR1 is LNHDA and CDR2 SQIVND (reference sequence). The CDR3 loop is CARVRETQYF. In DNA form, the CDR3 reads TGTGCCAGGGTACGGGAGACCCAGTACTTC. Based on the CDR3 plus reference TRBV19 and TRBJ2-5, the full variable domain is DGGITQSPKYLFRKEGQNVTLSCEQNLNHDAMYWYRQDPGQGLRLIYYSQIVNDFQKGDIAEGYSVSREKKESFPLTVTSAQKNPTAFYLCARVRETQYFGPGTRLLVL.

J is TRBJ2-7 and V is TRBV27; tentatively, D is TRBD1 (6 bases). This CDR3 has 15 residues. CDR1 is MNHEY and CDR2 is SMNVEV in the germline V gene (reference sequence). Between the trimmed V and J ends, which lost 7 bases and 1 base, there was a span of 17 bases. CDR3 nucleotide sequence: TGTGCCAGCAACCCTTTCTCACAGGGTTCCTACGAGCAGTACTTC. It codes for CASNPFSQGSYEQYF.

The chain is built from TRBV7-9 and TRBJ2-7; D gene ambiguous. Germline loops: CDR1 SEHNR, CDR2 FQNEAQ (reference sequence). The CDR3 is 13 residues long. Trimming stripped 5 bases from V and 1 base from J, with 9 bases between. The CDR3 reads CASSLTPSYEQYF. CDR3 nucleotide sequence: TGTGCCAGCAGCCTTACACCGTCCTACGAGCAGTACTTC.

The DNA for the CDR3 is TGCGCCAGCAGCCAAGTGCCGGGACAGGGGTCCCACGAGCAGTACTTC. Protein: CASSQVPGQGSHEQYF. This chain uses TRBV4-3 with TRBJ2-7; 10 bases are shared with TRBD1. V gave up 1 base and J gave up 5 bases; unmatched junction bases: 8. The CDR3 is 16 amino acids. CDR1 is LGHNA and CDR2 is YSLEER in the germline V gene.

V is TRBV7-9 and J is TRBJ2-7; the match to TRBD1 covers 7 bases. With 4 bases clipped from V and 2 bases from J, the junction kept 8 bases outside the gene matches. The CDR3 runs 15 residues. Germline V gene data show CDR1 as SEHNR and CDR2 as FQNEAQ (reference sequence). CDR3 DNA: TGTGCCAGCAGCTGGACGGACAGGCCGACCTACGAGCAGTACTTC. Translating it yields CASSWTDRPTYEQYF.